The present T cell receptor (beta chain) was sequenced within a study of Graves' ophthalmopathy and Graves' hyperthyroidism. CDR1 and CDR2 (germline): SEHNR, FQNEAQ (reference sequence). The CDR3 covers 16 residues. Trimming removed 7 bases from V and 11 bases from J, with 29 bases in between. Amplification of the TCR beta CDR3 regions used RNA transcripts (as template). RT-PCR with HTBI primers came first, then second-round multiplex PCR. TCRdb re-derived calls from the multiplex PCR reads in MiXCR, one entry per CDR3 protein. The table lists roughly 600,000 distinct CDR3 sequences, just under 40% of them singletons, with 4% to 5% in the top ten.

This TCR came from an adult man with Graves' hyperthyroidism. The material sequenced was peripheral blood or thyroid tissue (not recorded which). The chain links TRBV7-9 to TRBJ1-1; D not certain. Here the CDR3 DNA reads TGTGCCAGCACCTTGGGCGGGAGTGGGTTCGAAGGCGCGGCTTTCTTT. Protein sequence: CASTLGGSGFEGAAFF. The full variable domain, rest sourced from reference TRBV7-9 and TRBJ1-1, is DTGVSQNPRHKITKRGQNVTFRCDPISEHNRLYWYRQTLGQGPEFLTYFQNEAQLEKSRLLSDRFSAERPKGSFSTLEIQRTEQGDSAMYLCASTLGGSGFEGAAFFGQGTRLTVV.